This entry lists 24 T cell receptor beta chains sequenced from one sample in a study of cytomegalovirus exposure and HLA in healthy donors. The PCR employed 60 Vbeta primers together with 13 Jbeta primers. Generated by immunoSEQ multiplex PCR, the TCRdb table keeps only in-frame clones and is missing some. The sample records about 160,000 clones, less than 80% being singletons. Sequencing was performed on PBMCs. The source is a man aged 40-49 years in good health and CMV-seronegative.

The rearrangement joins TRBV9 to TRBJ1-1; TRBD1 matches at 7 bases. V was pared by 2 bases and J by 4 bases, with 11 bases of the junction left unmatched. The germline gives CDR1 SGDLS, CDR2 YYNGEE. The CDR3 consists of 16 residues. The CDR3 region is CASSVGDRTFVTEAFF. DNA of the CDR3: TGTGCCAGCAGCGTGGGGGACAGAACCTTTGTCACTGAAGCTTTCTTT.

The chain combines TRBV25-1 with TRBJ1-2; TRBD1 agrees at 9 bases. The CDR3 extends over 16 amino acids. Germline V gene lookup returns CDR1 MGHDK and CDR2 SYGVNS. J lost 3 bases, V lost 4 bases, and 9 bases had no gene match. The CDR3 reads CASSGRRGQGDYGYTF. In DNA, the CDR3 is TGTGCCAGCAGTGGCCGCCGGGGACAGGGTGACTATGGCTACACCTTC.

The V call is TRBV5-4, the J call TRBJ2-3; 13 nucleotides match TRBD2. The CDR3 contains 16 residues. Looked up from germline, CDR1 is SGHNT and CDR2 is YYREEE (reference sequence). The V and J ends lost 4 bases and 6 bases, in that order; junction bases with no gene match: 8. The CDR3 spells CASSPGLAGAGDTQYF. In DNA form, the CDR3 reads TGTGCCAGCAGCCCTGGACTAGCGGGGGCCGGGGATACGCAGTATTTT.

This chain's CDR3 is CASTNNPKLYEQYF. The CDR3 DNA reads TGTGCCAGCACTAATAACCCTAAGCTCTACGAGCAGTACTTC. This chain joins TRBV27 and TRBJ2-7; no reliable D call. The ends were cut back, 7 bases at V and 3 bases at J, with 16 bases in the middle. Germline-derived CDR1 and CDR2 are MNHEY and SMNVEV (reference sequence). The CDR3 totals 14 residues.

The V and J genes are TRBV7-9 and TRBJ2-2; TRBD2 matches at 7 bases. The CDR3 spans 18 residues. The junction had 7 bases not matched to a gene; V was cut back by 0 bases and J by 0 bases. Germline CDR1 reads SEHNR; CDR2 reads FQNEAQ (reference sequence). DNA of the CDR3: TGTGCCAGCAGCTTAGCTCTAGCGGACTTCGCGAACACCGGGGAGCTGTTTTTT. Translated, it gives CASSLALADFANTGELFF.

The V gene is TRBV5-1, the J gene TRBJ2-7; D call uncertain. The germline V gene encodes CDR1 SGHRS and CDR2 YFSETQ. This CDR3 contains 15 residues. V was cut by 0 bases and J by 3 bases, with 13 bases left in between. CDR3 sequence (DNA): TGCGCCAGCAGCTTGGCACGATCGGTGGTCTACGAGCAGTACTTC. Amino acids: CASSLARSVVYEQYF.

A remark on this clone: Different DNA sequences within this sample yield the same CDR3. The genes are TRBV5-6 and TRBJ2-1; D might be TRBD1 (5 bases). The CDR3 runs 13 residues. Germline assignment: CDR1 SGHDT and CDR2 YYEEEE. Trimming shortened V by 0 bases and J by 6 bases, and 7 bases separated the two germline ends. The CDR3 region has the DNA TGTGCCAGCAGCTTGGACAGGTCCAATGAGCAGTTCTTC. Its protein product is CASSLDRSNEQFF.

The chain recombines TRBV30 with TRBJ2-1; D may be TRBD2 (7 bases). CDR3 length equals 14 residues. V lost 4 bases, J lost 4 bases, and 14 bases lay in between. The germline CDR1 and CDR2 sequences are GTSNPN and SVGIG (reference sequence). The CDR3 sequence is CAWKKRGAYNEQFF. The CDR3 DNA reads TGTGCCTGGAAAAAACGGGGGGCATACAATGAGCAGTTCTTC.

The rearrangement joins TRBV30 to TRBJ1-2, with no clear D. Germline loops: CDR1 GTSNPN, CDR2 SVGIG (reference sequence). The CDR3 is made up of 10 amino acids. V was trimmed by 1 base and J by 10 bases, leaving 7 bases between them. The DNA for the CDR3 is TGTGCCTGGAGTGGACTGTTCTACACCTTC. Its translation is CAWSGLFYTF.

This clone has only a few counts. The gene calls are TRBV19 and TRBJ1-5; D unclear. CDR1 is LNHDA, CDR2 SQIVND, per germline (reference sequence). The V and J ends lost 6 bases and 5 bases respectively, with 8 bases between them. This CDR3 has 12 residues. The CDR3 DNA reads as TGTGCCAGTAGGGCCCTCGATCAGCCCCAGCATTTT. Encoded protein: CASRALDQPQHF.

This chain connects TRBV19 to TRBJ2-6, with D possibly being TRBD1 (6 bases). CDR3 length: 17 amino acids. Trimming removed 6 bases at V and 0 bases at J, with 15 bases between. Germline V gene data show CDR1 as LNHDA and CDR2 as SQIVND (reference sequence). The CDR3, as DNA: TGTGCCAGTAGCCGCCTCGGACAGTTCTCTGGGGCCAACGTCCTGACTTTC. Its protein product is CASSRLGQFSGANVLTF.

This clone was recorded a few times. V usage is TRBV4-1 and J usage is TRBJ2-7, with 8 bases identical to TRBD2. CDR1 and CDR2 from the germline V gene are MGHRA and YSYEKL. The CDR3 sequence is 15 residues long. After removal of 3 bases from V and 4 bases from J, the junction contained 8 bases not matched to a gene. This chain's CDR3 is CASSHSGGGVYEQYF. Written as DNA, the CDR3 is TGCGCCAGCAGCCATTCCGGGGGGGGAGTTTACGAGCAGTACTTC.

The chain employs TRBV27 and TRBJ1-2; 9 bases are shared with TRBD1. The CDR3 runs to 14 residues. Germline trimming cut 3 bases from V and 7 bases from J; bases unmatched to any gene: 6. CDR1 is MNHEY and CDR2 is SMNVEV in the germline V gene (reference sequence). Here the CDR3 DNA reads TGTGCCAGCAGTTTTGGACAGGGGTTCTCTGGCTACACCTTC. It encodes CASSFGQGFSGYTF.

This clone was observed a handful of times. The J gene is TRBJ2-1, the V gene TRBV11-3; D possibly corresponds to TRBD2 (7 bases). CDR3 length: 16 amino acids. V lost 1 base and J 0 bases, leaving 10 bases between the germline ends. Germline V CDR1 and CDR2: SGHNT, YENEEA. The CDR3: CASSLGGGGSYNEQFF. The CDR3 DNA is TGTGCCAGCAGCTTAGGGGGGGGCGGCTCCTACAATGAGCAGTTCTTC.

The chain uses TRBV5-5 and TRBJ1-5; D possibly corresponds to TRBD1 (5 bases). This CDR3 is built from 16 residues. Trimming removed 0 bases from V and 2 bases from J, with 12 bases in between. Germline assignment: CDR1 SGHKS and CDR2 YYEKEE (reference sequence). CDR3 nucleotides: TGTGCCAGCAGCTTGGGGCAGGGTAATGGCAATCAGCCCCAGCATTTT. Protein product: CASSLGQGNGNQPQHF.

In its sample, this clone was seen a few times. V and J are TRBV5-4 and TRBJ1-4; TRBD1 matches 7 bases. Trimming at V came to 1 base and at J to 5 bases, leaving 5 bases not matched to a gene. This CDR3 spans 15 amino acids. The germline V gene encodes CDR1 SGHNT and CDR2 YYREEE (reference sequence). The CDR3 reads CASSLLGQANEKLFF. The DNA for the CDR3 is TGTGCCAGCAGCTTGCTCGGACAGGCAAATGAAAAACTGTTTTTT.

This clone has a handful of counts. Here the CDR3 DNA reads TGTGCCAGCAGTAGGGGACTCACTGAAGCTTTCTTT. Its protein product is CASSRGLTEAFF. V and J are TRBV6-5 and TRBJ1-1, with D perhaps matching TRBD1 (5 bases). V lost 5 bases, J lost 4 bases, and 8 bases lay in between. This CDR3 contains 12 residues. Germline V gene lookup returns CDR1 MNHEY and CDR2 SVGAGI.

The chain carries TRBV9 and TRBJ2-5, with D uncertain. The CDR3 consists of 12 residues. Per the germline V gene, CDR1 is SGDLS and CDR2 is YYNGEE. Trimming cost V 4 bases and J 3 bases, with 7 bases left between them. CDR3: CASSYNEETQYF. The CDR3 DNA reads as TGTGCCAGCAGCTACAACGAAGAGACCCAGTACTTC.

Points on this clone: Other nucleotide sequences from this sample produce the same CDR3. This chain uses TRBV20-1 with TRBJ1-1; TRBD1 is a possible D gene (5 bases). CDR1 is DFQATT and CDR2 is SNEGSKA in the germline V gene (reference sequence). The germline V and J ends were trimmed by 6 bases and 4 bases, with 9 bases remaining between them. This CDR3 has 11 amino acids. The CDR3 loop reads CSASRGTEAFF. The DNA for the CDR3 is TGCAGTGCGAGTAGGGGCACTGAAGCTTTCTTT.

The chain uses TRBV4-3 and TRBJ2-1; D is possibly TRBD2 (5 bases). Trimming removed 0 bases at V and 0 bases at J, with 15 bases between. The CDR3 sequence is 18 residues long. CDR1 and CDR2 from the germline V gene are LGHNA and YSLEER. DNA for the CDR3: TGCGCCAGCAGCCAAGATTGGGCGGGTCGGGGCTCCTACAATGAGCAGTTCTTC. Protein product: CASSQDWAGRGSYNEQFF.

The chain has TRBV27 and TRBJ1-5; no firm D call. Deletions cut 3 bases from V and 0 bases from J, with 6 bases between. Germline CDR1 reads MNHEY; CDR2 reads SMNVEV (reference sequence). The CDR3 is 14 amino acids. The chain's CDR3 is CASSFIDSNQPQHF. The CDR3, as DNA: TGTGCCAGCAGTTTCATAGATAGCAATCAGCCCCAGCATTTT.

The J gene is TRBJ1-5, the V gene TRBV28; 8 bases are a match to TRBD1. The germline V gene encodes CDR1 MDHEN and CDR2 SYDVKM. CDR3 size: 15 residues. J gave up 6 bases and V 6 bases, and 10 bases lay outside the gene matches. CDR3 DNA sequence: TGTGCCAGCAGCAAGACAGGGGCCCACAGTCAGCCCCAGCATTTT. This gives the protein CASSKTGAHSQPQHF.

The chain couples TRBV6-5 to TRBJ2-7; 10 bases line up with TRBD1. The CDR3 is 14 residues long. The J segment lost 3 bases and the V segment lost 6 bases, leaving 5 bases of the junction unmatched. Looked up from germline, CDR1 is MNHEY and CDR2 is SVGAGI. In nucleotides, the CDR3 is TGTGCCAGCAGCACCGGGACAGGGGACTACGAGCAGTACTTC. The encoded protein is CASSTGTGDYEQYF.

The V and J genes are TRBV4-1 and TRBJ2-7; D remains unclear. Germline loops: CDR1 MGHRA, CDR2 YSYEKL. This CDR3 has 13 residues. V lost 1 base and J 3 bases, leaving 7 bases between the germline ends. The CDR3 nucleotides read TGCGCCAGCAGCCAAGGTTTCGGCTACGAGCAGTACTTC. Protein: CASSQGFGYEQYF.